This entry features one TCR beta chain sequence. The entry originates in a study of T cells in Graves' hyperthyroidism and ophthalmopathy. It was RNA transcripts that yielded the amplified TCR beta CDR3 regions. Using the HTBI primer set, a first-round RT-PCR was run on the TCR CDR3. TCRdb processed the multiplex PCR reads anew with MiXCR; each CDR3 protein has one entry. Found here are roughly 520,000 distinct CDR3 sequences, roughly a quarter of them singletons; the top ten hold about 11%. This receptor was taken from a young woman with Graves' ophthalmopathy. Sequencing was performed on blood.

CDR3 in DNA: TGTGCCACCAGTGACCCCCCTGGTGACAGCAATCAGCCCCAGCATTTT. It specifies CATSDPPGDSNQPQHF. This sequence joins TRBV24-1 and TRBJ1-5; no clear D gene. The germline V and J ends were trimmed by 4 bases and 1 base, with 13 bases remaining between them. Per the germline V gene, CDR1 is KGHDR and CDR2 is SFDVKD. This CDR3 is built from 16 residues.